This T cell receptor (beta chain) stems from a study of blood T cells in healthy people across ages. Study at large: Using template switching, researchers captured about one barcoded beta molecule for each two T cells.

For the second PCR, which ran for 7 to 11 cycles, a sample-barcoded 5' primer and a J-beta primer mix were used. TCRdb itself ran the 5' RACE reads through MiXCR, one entry per CDR3 protein. Of about 570,000 distinct CDR3 sequences detected, about 26% appear once; the ten largest clones hold under 20%. Notes on the study in general: Per million T cells, TCR beta diversity dropped roughly linearly as age increased. Total diversity from one million sequenced T cells was likely underestimated.

Note on this clonotype: Its antigen is unknown.

V lost 2 bases and J lost 1, with 8 bases in between. The CDR3 extends over 14 amino acids. The authors isolated at least 6 million PBMCs per sample. Sample: blood. The rearrangement joins TRBV12-3 or TRBV12-4 to TRBJ1-1; D not resolved. This clonotype was sampled from a woman in her 70s in good health. The CDR3 spells CASSLRPENTEAFF. The CDR3 nucleotides are TGTGCCAGCAGTTTACGTCCGGAGAACACTGAAGCTTTCTTT.